The subject of this entry is one T cell receptor beta chain. This clonotype has at least ten counts. Its antigen is still unknown. No qualities accompany the bases; no much larger clone lies one base away. From cysteine to phenylalanine, the CDR3 is 15 amino acids long. CDR3 DNA is the only sequence kept; it has 45 bases, read in frame from the first base. In the germline V gene (reference sequence), CDR1 corresponds to DFQATT and CDR2 to SNEGSKA. Relative to germline, V is missing 4 bases and J is missing 10 bases, with 16 bases of the junction outside any gene match. The data derive from a study of T-cell reconstitution after alpha-beta-depleted transplantation in children (dated by TCRdb to the mid-2010s). Regarding the complete study: Using TCR repertoire profiling, the study quantitatively followed how T-cell immune reconstitution unfolded in children after TCRalphabeta/CD19-depleted allogeneic hematopoietic cell transplantation.

The library was made by PCR. Sequencing relied on an Illumina HiSeq 2500. Molecular barcoding was employed in the preparation of TCR libraries, with unique molecular identifiers being used to normalize TCRbeta repertoire quantification. TCRdb passed the public sequencing reads through fastp at Q25 and MiXCR, retaining productive beta sequences. Rows with one shared CDR3 protein collapse into an entry with the most common genes and DNA. The sample yields 380,000 or so distinct CDR3 sequences; approximately 12% were counted once. The ten largest clones represent 4% to 5.5% of the sample. The specimen comprised PBMCs, sampled from the stem cell graft. The chain is assembled from TRBV20-1 and TRBJ2-1; 7 middle bases align to TRBD1. The origin of this receptor is a human donor who donated a stem cell graft to a child with Fanconi anemia. At the DNA level, the sequence is TGCAGTGCTAAACGACGGGACAGCCATCTCTTGGAGCAGTTCTTC. It encodes CSAKRRDSHLLEQFF.